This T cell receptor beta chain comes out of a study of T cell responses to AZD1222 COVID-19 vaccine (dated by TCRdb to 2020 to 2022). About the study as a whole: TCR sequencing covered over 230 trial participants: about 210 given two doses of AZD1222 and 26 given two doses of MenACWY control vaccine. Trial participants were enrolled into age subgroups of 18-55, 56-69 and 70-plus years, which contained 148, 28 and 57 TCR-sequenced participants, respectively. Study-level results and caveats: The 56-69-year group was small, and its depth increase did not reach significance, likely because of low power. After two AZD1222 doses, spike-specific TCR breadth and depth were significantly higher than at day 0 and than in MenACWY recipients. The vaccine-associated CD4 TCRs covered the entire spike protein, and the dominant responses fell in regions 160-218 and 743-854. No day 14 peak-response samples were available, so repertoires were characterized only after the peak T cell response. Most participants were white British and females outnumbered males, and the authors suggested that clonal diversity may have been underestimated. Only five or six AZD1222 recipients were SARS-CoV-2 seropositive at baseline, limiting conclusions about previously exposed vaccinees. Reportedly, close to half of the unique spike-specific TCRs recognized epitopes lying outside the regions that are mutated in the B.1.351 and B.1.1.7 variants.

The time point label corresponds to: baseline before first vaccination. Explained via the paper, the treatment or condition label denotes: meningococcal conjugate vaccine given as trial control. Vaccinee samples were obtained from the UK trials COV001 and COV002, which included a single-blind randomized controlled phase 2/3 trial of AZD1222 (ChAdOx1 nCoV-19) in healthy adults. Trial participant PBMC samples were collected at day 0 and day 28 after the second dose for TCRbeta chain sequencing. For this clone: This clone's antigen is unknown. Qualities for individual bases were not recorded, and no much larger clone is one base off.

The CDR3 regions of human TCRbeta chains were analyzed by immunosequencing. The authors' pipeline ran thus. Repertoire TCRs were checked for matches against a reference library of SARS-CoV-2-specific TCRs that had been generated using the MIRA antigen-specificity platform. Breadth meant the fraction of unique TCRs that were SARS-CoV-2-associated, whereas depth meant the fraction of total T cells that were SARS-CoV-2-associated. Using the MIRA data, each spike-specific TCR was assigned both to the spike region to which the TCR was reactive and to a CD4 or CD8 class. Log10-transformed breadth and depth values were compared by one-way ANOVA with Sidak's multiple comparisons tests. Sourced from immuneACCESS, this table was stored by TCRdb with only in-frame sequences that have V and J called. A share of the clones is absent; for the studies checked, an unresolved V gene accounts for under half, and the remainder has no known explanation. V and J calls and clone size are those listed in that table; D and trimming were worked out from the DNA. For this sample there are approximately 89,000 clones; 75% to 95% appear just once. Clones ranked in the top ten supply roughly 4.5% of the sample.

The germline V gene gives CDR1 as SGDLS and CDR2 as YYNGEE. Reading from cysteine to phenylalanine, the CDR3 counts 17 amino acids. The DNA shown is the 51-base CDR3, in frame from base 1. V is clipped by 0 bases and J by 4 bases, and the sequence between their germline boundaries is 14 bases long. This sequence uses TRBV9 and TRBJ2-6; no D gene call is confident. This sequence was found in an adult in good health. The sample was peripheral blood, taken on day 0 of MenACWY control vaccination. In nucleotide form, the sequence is TGTGCCAGCAGCGTAGGGTCAAGAGTGAGCGGGGCCAACGTCCTGACTTTC. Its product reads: CASSVGSRVSGANVLTF.